This T cell receptor (beta chain) derives from a study of T cell repertoires in ileal Crohn's disease. Study results and caveats: Compared with non-smokers, active smokers at surgery showed more clonal expansions.

V was pared by 6 bases and J by 3 bases, with 16 bases between. The CDR3 loop spans 15 amino acids. Germline V gene lookup returns CDR1 MDHEN and CDR2 SYDVKM. As to this clone: Its specificity is not known.

Measured with immunoSEQ multiplex PCR; TCRdb has only the in-frame clones, and not every one. The data show about 14,000 clones, under 90% seen once. The rearrangement uses TRBV28 and TRBJ2-3; no clear D. This TCR was sampled from an adult with Crohn's disease. The sample comprised ileal tissue. DNA of the CDR3: TGTGCCAGCAGGGGTAGCTTGGTGGCAACAGATACGCAGTATTTT. Protein product: CASRGSLVATDTQYF.